This note documents a single T cell receptor beta chain sequence. Per germline, CDR1 KGHDR and CDR2 SFDVKD. The CDR3 length is 16 residues. This specimen belongs to a study of blood T cells in healthy people across ages. The individuals who served as donors were healthy Caucasians living in Russia, aged roughly 6 to 100. Roughly 9.8 milliliters of peripheral blood were drawn from each donor. Next came a second PCR, run for 7 to 11 cycles, which used a sample-barcoded 5' primer along with a J-beta primer mix. TCRdb called the 5' RACE reads again in MiXCR, with one record for every CDR3 protein. The data hold about 560,000 distinct CDR3 sequences, with approximately 26% observed a single time. These data were likewise used in another study, on T cells of mothers and their children.

Sequences were obtained from blood. The sequence came from a boy aged 2 to 10 in good health. This chain links TRBV24-1 with TRBJ2-1, with 10 bases matching TRBD1. The closer fit of TRBJ2-5 to the DNA end suggests the J call may be wrong. Written as DNA, the CDR3 is TGTGCCACCAGTGACCTGACAGGGGGCGAGGGGGAGACCCAGTACTTC. This gives the protein CATSDLTGGEGETQYF.